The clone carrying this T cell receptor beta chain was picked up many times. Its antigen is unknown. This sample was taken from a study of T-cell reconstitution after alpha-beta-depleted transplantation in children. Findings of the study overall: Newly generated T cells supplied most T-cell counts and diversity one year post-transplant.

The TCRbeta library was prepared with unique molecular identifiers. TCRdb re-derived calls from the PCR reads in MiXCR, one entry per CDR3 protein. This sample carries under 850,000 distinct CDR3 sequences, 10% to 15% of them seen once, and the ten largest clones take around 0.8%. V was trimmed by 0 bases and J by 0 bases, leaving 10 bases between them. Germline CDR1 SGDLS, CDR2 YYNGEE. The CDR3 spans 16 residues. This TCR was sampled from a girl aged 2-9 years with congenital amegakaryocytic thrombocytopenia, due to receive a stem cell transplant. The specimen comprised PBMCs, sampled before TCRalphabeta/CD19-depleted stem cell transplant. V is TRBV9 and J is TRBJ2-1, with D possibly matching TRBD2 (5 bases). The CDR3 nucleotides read TGTGCCAGCAGCGTAGGAGAGGGTTACTCCTACAATGAGCAGTTCTTC. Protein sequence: CASSVGEGYSYNEQFF.